A selection of T cell receptor beta chains follows, all from one sample in a study of tumor and adjacent non-tumor tissue in lung cancer. TCRdb called the multiplex PCR reads again in MiXCR, with one record for every CDR3 protein. Seen here are approximately 110,000 distinct CDR3 sequences, 60% to 70% observed once, and the top ten hold over 15%. Sequenced input: distant non-tumor lung tissue. The receptor set was obtained from a man in his 60s with non-small cell lung cancer. CDR3s include the opening cysteine and the closing phenylalanine or tryptophan. Fields, in order: CDR3 DNA, CDR3 protein, clone size, D gene, J gene, V gene. D genes are given only for firm matches. Expanded clones get a size class; other rows say once, few or many, or leave the size out.

TGCAGTGCTAGGGGGACGACGGGGTCCTATAATTCACCCCTCCACTTT,CSARGTTGSYNSPLHF,few,-,TRBJ1-6,TRBV20-1
TGTGCCTGGAATGTCTCTGGAAACACCATATATTTT,CAWNVSGNTIYF,-,-,TRBJ1-3,TRBV30
TGCGCCAGCAGCAGGGAGACAGGGACGAACACCTGGGAGCTGTTTTTT,CASSRETGTNTWELFF,-,TRBD1,TRBJ2-2,TRBV5-1
TGCGCCAGCAGCTTGGAACCTCTTCAGACCCAGTACTTC,CASSLEPLQTQYF,many,-,TRBJ2-5,TRBV5-1
TGCGCTAACGAGGCCACACAGGGTGGCATGGGTGAGCAGTTCTTC,CANEATQGGMGEQFF,-,-,TRBJ2-1,TRBV29-1
TGTGCCAGCAGCCACAGGACAGGGGGCCCCAGCAACTACGAGCAGTACTTC,CASSHRTGGPSNYEQYF,-,TRBD1,TRBJ2-7,TRBV4-2
TGCGCCAGCAGCCCAAGGGAGATCATTGAAGCTTTCTTT,CASSPREIIEAFF,-,-,TRBJ1-1,TRBV4-1
TGCAGTGCTAGAACTAACGGGGGGCCTTCATACGAGCAGTACTTC,CSARTNGGPSYEQYF,-,-,TRBJ2-7,TRBV20-1
TGTGCCATCAGAAGGGACAGGGGGCTGTTAGAGAGCCAGTACTTC,CAIRRDRGLLESQYF,once,TRBD1,TRBJ2-5,TRBV10-3
TGCGCCAGCAGCTTGGCCCCGGACAGGGGCGCCAACGTCCTGACTTTC,CASSLAPDRGANVLTF,-,TRBD1,TRBJ2-6,TRBV5-1
TGTGCCAGCAGATACCCGACGGTCGGGGCCTACGAGCAGTACTTC,CASRYPTVGAYEQYF,-,-,TRBJ2-7,TRBV6-2/TRBV6-3
TGTGTCTGGACTCCTCCTGGGGGCTATAGCAATCAGTCCCAGCATTTT,CVWTPPGGYSNQSQHF,-,-,TRBJ1-5,TRBV30
TGCAGTACTAGAACCGTCCTTCTTATCGAGCAGTACTTC,CSTRTVLLIEQYF,-,-,TRBJ2-7,TRBV20-1
TGTGCCAGCAGCTTGTTACGGTCCTACGAGCAGTACTTC,CASSLLRSYEQYF,many,-,TRBJ2-7,TRBV5-6
TGTGCCAGCGAACCGAATCTCGGAGTGGGGGGGCAAGCTTTCTTT,CASEPNLGVGGQAFF,many,-,TRBJ1-1,TRBV6-5
TGTGCAAGCAGCCAAATCCAGGGGGGCACCGGGGAGTTGTTTTTT,CASSQIQGGTGELFF,-,-,TRBJ2-2,TRBV4-2
TGTGCCAGCAGTGCACTACAGGGGAGTCAGCCCCGGCATTTT,CASSALQGSQPRHF,-,TRBD1,TRBJ1-5,TRBV25-1
TGTGCCAGCAGCTTATCGGCGGGCGAGACTGAAGCTTTT,CASSLSAGETEAF,once,-,TRBJ1-1,TRBV11-1
TGTGCCAGCAGCGACCCGGACAGGGGGATTTCAGATACGCGGTATTTT,CASSDPDRGISDTRYF,-,TRBD1,TRBJ2-3,TRBV5-4
TGCGCCAGTAACAACCTCCTACTGGTGAACACTGAAGCTTTCTTT,CASNNLLLVNTEAFF,-,-,TRBJ1-1,TRBV4-1